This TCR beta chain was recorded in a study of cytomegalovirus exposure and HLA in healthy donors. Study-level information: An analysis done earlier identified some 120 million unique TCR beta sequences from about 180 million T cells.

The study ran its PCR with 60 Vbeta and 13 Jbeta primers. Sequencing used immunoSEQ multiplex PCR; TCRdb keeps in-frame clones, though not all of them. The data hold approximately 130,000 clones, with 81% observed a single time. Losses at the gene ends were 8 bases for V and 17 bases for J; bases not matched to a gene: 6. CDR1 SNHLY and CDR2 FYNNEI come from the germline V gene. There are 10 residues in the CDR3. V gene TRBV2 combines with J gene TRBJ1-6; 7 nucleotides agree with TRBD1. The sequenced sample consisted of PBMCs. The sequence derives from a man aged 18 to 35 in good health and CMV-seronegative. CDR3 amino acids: CASGAGTVHF. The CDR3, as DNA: TGTGCCAGCGGTGCCGGGACAGTCCACTTT.